This T cell receptor beta chain is drawn from a study of blood T cell repertoires in COVID-19 (dated by TCRdb to about 2020). As for the study more broadly: Samples covering the acute and convalescent phases of COVID-19 were provided by collaborators in the United States, Italy and Spain. The material from the prospective study consisted of cDNA or gDNA derived from T cells, B-cell-depleted T cells, or PBMCs. Subjects who had been exposed to COVID-19, were actively infected with it, or had recovered from it provided the deeply sampled blood TCRbeta repertoires that made up the dataset. The repertoires were released in a freely available public database intended as a resource for research on the immune response to SARS-CoV-2. Samples were obtained from the ongoing ImmuneRACE study (first 160 participants) and from 1,200 or so subjects provided by 6 global collaborators. Nearly every sample came with metadata listing a de-identified subject ID, COVID-19 status, age in years and sex. Where available, HLA class I and class II types were taken from metadata supplied by the sample provider and were not determined by assay-based typing. Overall results and qualifications from the work: The quantity of clinical and demographic metadata differed by source and by participant and was supplied without curation.

Another Seattle source contributed samples from volunteer blood donors who had recovered from COVID-19. The collaborating institutions used their own protocols to collect whole blood in K2EDTA tubes. For TCRbeta analysis, collaborators shipped samples as frozen whole blood, isolated PBMCs, or DNA extracted from either of those sample types. As for this clone: Its antigen is currently not known. Qualities for individual bases were not recorded, and no much larger clone is one base off.

The immunoSEQ Assay, a bias-controlled multiplex PCR, was used to amplify TCRbeta CDR3 regions from genomic DNA. Per the source publication's procedure: The number of nucleated cells in each sample was estimated by amplification of reference gene primers within the assay. Sequence reads were collapsed and filtered to measure the absolute abundance of every unique TCRbeta CDR3 rearrangement. For each sample, productive Simpson clonality was calculated by taking the square root of Simpson's diversity index across productive rearrangements. TCRdb stores this immuneACCESS table with in-frame sequences only. Part of the clones is absent; in the studies checked, under half of the shortfall reflects unresolved V genes, and no reason is known for the rest. That table gives V, J and clone size, and the DNA gave D and trimming. This sample is represented by some 130,000 clones; more than 75% of them were singletons. The ten largest account for about 10% of the sample.

The CDR3 contains 13 residues, cysteine and phenylalanine counted. Left in the record is the CDR3 DNA by itself, 39 bases read in frame from the first base. CDR1 SGHTA and CDR2 FQGTGA were looked up in the germline V gene. V lost 1 base and J lost 7 bases; the stretch between them is 8 bases long. The sequenced sample was peripheral blood. This clonotype was sampled from a man aged 60 to 75 who had recovered from COVID-19. The chain employs TRBV7-3 and TRBJ2-1; there is no confident call for the D gene. This receptor carries the CDR3 CASSLSTSNEQFF. The DNA is TGTGCCAGCAGCTTAAGCACGAGTAATGAGCAGTTCTTC.